These 16 T cell receptor beta chains came from one sample sequenced in a study of blood T cell repertoires in COVID-19. TCRdb's table, derived via immunoSEQ multiplex PCR, lists solely in-frame clones and lacks some. This table has some 170,000 clones, around 84% appearing once. Sequencing used peripheral blood. These receptors originate from an elderly woman with acute or convalescent COVID-19.

This sequence joins TRBV12-3 or TRBV12-4 and TRBJ1-4, with D hard to call. V was cut by 3 bases and J by 11 bases, with 13 bases left in between. The length of the CDR3 is 13 residues. This CDR3 reads CASSFSTGGKLFF. Written as DNA, the CDR3 is TGTGCCAGCAGTTTCAGCACGGGAGGTAAACTGTTTTTT.

This chain uses TRBV10-3 with TRBJ2-5; TRBD1 might be the D (6 bases). Trimming removed 6 bases from V and 1 base from J, with 12 bases in between. CDR1 is ENHRY and CDR2 is SYGVKD in the germline V gene. The CDR3 length is 14 residues. The CDR3 DNA reads as TGTGCCATCAGAACAGGGAACTCCCAAGAGACCCAGTACTTC. It translates to CAIRTGNSQETQYF.

As DNA, the CDR3 is TGTGCCAGTAGTAGTAGCGGATATGGATATGAGCAGTTCTTC. Translation: CASSSSGYGYEQFF. The chain is built from TRBV19 and TRBJ2-1; a weak D match, TRBD2 (6 bases). The germline CDR1 and CDR2 sequences are LNHDA and SQIVND (reference sequence). The CDR3 length is 14 residues. V lost 4 bases and J lost 8, with 15 bases in between.

The rearrangement joins TRBV7-6 to TRBJ2-2; 12 bases are shared with TRBD1. After removal of 5 bases from V and 6 bases from J, the junction contained 7 bases not matched to a gene. Per germline, CDR1 SGHVS and CDR2 FNYEAQ. CDR3 length equals 16 residues. The CDR3 region has the DNA TGTGCCAGCAGCGCGGGACAGGGGGCTCTCGCCGGGGAGCTGTTTTTT. Encoded protein: CASSAGQGALAGELFF.

This chain links TRBV12-5 with TRBJ2-1, with 7 bases lining up with TRBD1. The germline gives CDR1 LGHNT, CDR2 FRNRAP. This CDR3 is built from 13 residues. J was trimmed by 2 bases and V by 9 bases; bases with no gene match: 4. Written as DNA, the CDR3 is TGTGCTAGCTTCGACAGGGCCTACAATGAGCAGTTCTTC. Its translation is CASFDRAYNEQFF.

This rearrangement joins TRBV18 to TRBJ1-6; tentative D call: TRBD1 (5 bases). Germline-derived CDR1 and CDR2 are KGHSH and LQKENI. The CDR3 has 15 amino acids. V dropped 3 bases and J dropped 7 bases, with 13 bases sitting between them. CDR3 in amino acids: CASSPPGLKNSPLHF. The CDR3 DNA reads as TGTGCCAGCTCACCGCCGGGACTGAAGAATTCACCCCTCCACTTT.

This clone was recorded once. The chain employs TRBV28 and TRBJ1-1; D remains ambiguous. Trimming took off 7 bases at V and 5 bases at J, with 23 bases between the two ends. The CDR3 extends over 16 amino acids. Germline V gives CDR1 MDHEN, CDR2 SYDVKM. The CDR3 DNA reads as TGTGCCAGCACTCCTCCGGCGGCTTTTGGAGGAACTGAAGCTTTCTTT. Translating it yields CASTPPAAFGGTEAFF.

CDR3 protein: CATRVAGGPAGELFF. CDR3 nucleotide sequence: TGTGCCACCAGAGTAGCGGGAGGGCCGGCCGGGGAGCTGTTTTTT. The V and J genes are TRBV15 and TRBJ2-2; TRBD2 matches at 11 bases. V lost 6 bases and J lost 6; bases outside the gene matches: 6. The germline V gene encodes CDR1 LNHNV and CDR2 YYDKDF (reference sequence). The CDR3 is 15 amino acids.

The table lists this clone with a few counts. The chain has TRBV10-1 and TRBJ2-2, with D possibly TRBD2 on 6 matching bases. Looked up from germline, CDR1 is WNHNN and CDR2 is SYGVQD (reference sequence). V was trimmed by 7 bases and J by 9 bases, leaving 12 bases between them. The CDR3 is 12 residues long. The CDR3 loop reads CASNDGSRELFF. The CDR3 DNA is TGCGCCAGCAATGACGGGAGCAGGGAGCTGTTTTTT.

The chain is built from TRBV4-1 and TRBJ2-1, with 7 bases lining up with TRBD2. CDR1 and CDR2 from the germline V gene are MGHRA and YSYEKL. Losses at the gene ends were 3 bases for V and 5 bases for J; bases not matched to a gene: 4. This CDR3 has 14 amino acids. This CDR3 is CASSQPGRDNEQFF. CDR3 DNA: TGCGCCAGCAGCCAGCCAGGGAGGGACAATGAGCAGTTCTTC.

The chain has TRBV11-3 and TRBJ2-2; D is unclear. CDR3 size: 14 residues. From germline, CDR1 is SGHNT and CDR2 YENEEA. V was shortened by 5 bases and J by 1 base, with 8 bases between the two germline ends. The DNA of the CDR3 is TGTGCCAGCAGCGCGCGAGTGAACACCGGGGAGCTGTTTTTT. This gives the protein CASSARVNTGELFF.

The chain is built from TRBV7-9 and TRBJ1-3; a weak D match, TRBD1 (6 bases). Germline CDR1 and CDR2: SEHNR and FQNEAQ (reference sequence). V was clipped by 5 bases and J by 0 bases, with 14 bases between them. CDR3 size: 16 residues. The DNA of the CDR3 is TGTGCCAGCAGCCGCACGGACAGCTCCTCTGGAAACACCATATATTTT. This translates into CASSRTDSSSGNTIYF.

CDR3 sequence: CASNLLDSNSPLHF. CDR3 coding DNA: TGTGCCAGCAACCTATTAGACAGCAATTCACCCCTCCACTTT. The chain has TRBV9 and TRBJ1-6; D may be TRBD1 (5 bases). The CDR3 totals 14 residues. Trimming removed 6 bases at V and 7 bases at J, with 14 bases between. Germline CDR1 and CDR2: SGDLS and YYNGEE.

The chain has TRBV6-5 and TRBJ1-2; TRBD1 aligns across 7 bases. V was pared by 4 bases and J by 1 base, with 6 bases of the junction left unmatched. This CDR3 has 15 residues. Germline V gene lookup returns CDR1 MNHEY and CDR2 SVGAGI. CDR3 protein: CASSSLTGVNYGYTF. CDR3 in DNA: TGTGCCAGCAGTTCGCTTACAGGGGTTAACTATGGCTACACCTTC.

The chain links TRBV10-3 to TRBJ1-1; 7 positions agree with TRBD1. The CDR3 sequence is 13 residues long. Germline V gene data show CDR1 as ENHRY and CDR2 as SYGVKD. Trimming removed 7 bases from V and 1 base from J; junction bases left unmatched: 3. The CDR3 loop is CAITDRPNTEAFF. CDR3 in DNA: TGTGCCATCACGGACAGGCCGAACACTGAAGCTTTCTTT.

The V call is TRBV19, the J call TRBJ2-1; 8 bases line up with TRBD1. The trim removed 5 bases at V and 7 bases at J, leaving 10 bases unmatched. The length of the CDR3 is 15 residues. The germline V gene has CDR1 LNHDA and CDR2 SQIVND (reference sequence). CDR3 region: CASSGGRTGYNEQFF. The CDR3 DNA sequence: TGTGCCAGTAGTGGGGGGAGGACAGGGTATAATGAGCAGTTCTTC.